These 27 T cell receptor beta chains came from one sample sequenced in a study of blood T cell repertoires in COVID-19. The protocol was immunoSEQ multiplex PCR, while the TCRdb copy is restricted to in-frame clones and leaves out a portion. Of under 350,000 clones detected, 75% to 90% appear once; the ten largest clones hold 1.7%. Material for sequencing was PBMCs or T cells enriched from blood (not recorded which). These receptor sequences come from a woman aged 40 to 55 who had recovered from COVID-19.

The chain couples TRBV7-9 to TRBJ1-2; D gene unclear. CDR1 and CDR2 (germline): SEHNR, FQNEAQ (reference sequence). This CDR3 is built from 12 residues. Trimming pared 5 bases from V and 6 bases from J, leaving 10 bases between. Here the CDR3 DNA reads TGTGCCAGCAGCATCGCGGTGGATGGCTACACCTTC. Amino acids: CASSIAVDGYTF.

As concerns this clone: The same CDR3 can be traced to other DNA sequences in this sample. The V and J genes are TRBV5-1 and TRBJ1-1; no reliable D call. V lost 0 bases, J lost 1 base, and 7 bases lay in between. CDR3 length: 14 amino acids. CDR1 SGHRS and CDR2 YFSETQ come from the germline V gene. CDR3 coding DNA: TGCGCCAGCAGCTTGGCCAGGTCGAACACTGAAGCTTTCTTT. As protein: CASSLARSNTEAFF.

The chain couples TRBV7-9 to TRBJ2-3; tentative D call: TRBD2 (6 bases). This CDR3 comprises 14 residues. Trimming took 7 bases from V and 5 from J, leaving 16 bases between them. Germline lookup yields CDR1 SEHNR and CDR2 FQNEAQ (reference sequence). The CDR3 coding sequence is TGTGCCAGCAACCCCCTGGGGCGGGGAGATACGCAGTATTTT. This translates into CASNPLGRGDTQYF. Together with reference TRBV7-9 and TRBJ2-3, the CDR3 gives the full variable domain: DTGVSQNPRHKITKRGQNVTFRCDPISEHNRLYWYRQTLGQGPEFLTYFQNEAQLEKSRLLSDRFSAERPKGSFSTLEIQRTEQGDSAMYLCASNPLGRGDTQYFGPGTRLTVL.

This sequence joins TRBV2 and TRBJ1-3, with D possibly matching TRBD1 (5 bases). Per the germline V gene, CDR1 is SNHLY and CDR2 is FYNNEI. The CDR3 runs 15 residues. Deletions cut 6 bases from V and 2 bases from J, with 14 bases between. CDR3 nucleotides: TGTGCCAGCAGCCAAGAGGCCAGGGCTGGAAACACCATATATTTT. It yields the protein CASSQEARAGNTIYF.

J is TRBJ2-3 and V is TRBV10-1; weak D call: TRBD1 (5 bases). Trimming removed 6 bases from V and 0 bases from J, with 13 bases in between. This CDR3 has 15 residues. The germline V gene encodes CDR1 WNHNN and CDR2 SYGVQD (reference sequence). Here the CDR3 DNA reads TGCGCCAGCAGCCGAAGGGGCTCTAGCACAGATACGCAGTATTTT. This codes for CASSRRGSSTDTQYF.

V is TRBV5-5 and J is TRBJ1-5; no firm D call. The CDR3 is 15 residues long. Trimming left V 2 bases short and J 0 bases short, with 9 bases between. Germline CDR1 is SGHKS and CDR2 is YYEKEE (reference sequence). The CDR3 reads CASSFFGDSNQPQHF. CDR3 in DNA: TGTGCCAGCAGCTTTTTCGGGGATAGCAATCAGCCCCAGCATTTT. Together with reference TRBV5-5 and TRBJ1-5, the CDR3 gives the full variable domain: DAGVTQSPTHLIKTRGQQVTLRCSPISGHKSVSWYQQVLGQGPQFIFQYYEKEERGRGNFPDRFSARQFPNYSSELNVNALLLGDSALYLCASSFFGDSNQPQHFGDGTRLSIL.

The V call is TRBV7-2, the J call TRBJ1-2; D unclear. This CDR3 contains 15 residues. CDR1 is SGHTA, CDR2 FQGNSA, per germline. V shed 2 bases and J shed 5 bases, with 15 bases lying between them. This chain's CDR3 is CASSLPEGGKYGYTF. The CDR3 DNA follows: TGTGCCAGCAGCTTACCCGAAGGAGGGAAATATGGCTACACCTTC.

The chain recombines TRBV4-1 with TRBJ2-7; D unresolved. The germline V and J ends were trimmed by 1 base and 5 bases, with 9 bases remaining between them. The CDR3 covers 13 residues. The V gene's germline CDR1 is MGHRA and CDR2 YSYEKL. CDR3 in amino acids: CASSQVLLNEQYF. In DNA form, the CDR3 reads TGCGCCAGCAGCCAAGTTTTACTCAACGAGCAGTACTTC.

The chain is built from TRBV12-2 and TRBJ2-7; TRBD2 is the table's D call and was not checked against the DNA. TRBV12-2 is a pseudogene locus. The CDR3 contains 17 residues. The DNA of the CDR3 is TGTGCAAGTCGCCCCCTACTCGGGGTCTTTACTACCTACGAGCAGTACTTC. Encoded protein: CASRPLLGVFTTYEQYF.

This clone was seen just once. The chain links TRBV2 to TRBJ2-1, with D perhaps TRBD2 (7 bases). Trimming cost V 8 bases and J 1 base, with 12 bases left between them. Per the germline V gene, CDR1 is SNHLY and CDR2 is FYNNEI. The CDR3 has 14 amino acids. The chain's CDR3 is CASRGAGSYNEQFF. The CDR3 DNA follows: TGTGCCAGCCGGGGGGCGGGGTCCTACAATGAGCAGTTCTTC.

The J gene is TRBJ2-5, the V gene TRBV7-2; TRBD2 agrees at 7 bases. Germline V gene data show CDR1 as SGHTA and CDR2 as FQGNSA. V trimming: 1 base; J trimming: 1 base; junction bases outside the gene matches: 6. CDR3 length: 16 amino acids. The CDR3 region is CASSLVGGGRQETQYF. The DNA of the CDR3 is TGTGCCAGCAGCTTAGTTGGGGGGGGACGCCAAGAGACCCAGTACTTC.

Only one count was recorded for this clone. This chain links TRBV6-5 with TRBJ2-7, with D perhaps matching TRBD1 (5 bases). V dropped 6 bases and J dropped 7 bases, with 22 bases sitting between them. Germline V gene sequence: CDR1 MNHEY, CDR2 SVGAGI. The CDR3 is 15 amino acids. The CDR3 loop reads CASSARTSSAAEQYF. Written as DNA, the CDR3 is TGTGCCAGCAGCGCCCGGACATCCTCGGCGGCTGAGCAGTACTTC.

CDR3: CASTSPGQGTYEQYF. CDR3 DNA: TGTGCCAGCACCTCACCGGGACAGGGTACCTACGAGCAGTACTTC. The chain has TRBV2 and TRBJ2-7; 9 bases are a match to TRBD1. The CDR3 sequence is 15 residues long. With 7 bases clipped from V and 2 bases from J, the junction kept 9 bases outside the gene matches. Per the germline V gene, CDR1 is SNHLY and CDR2 is FYNNEI.

J is TRBJ2-2 and V is TRBV10-3, with 7 nucleotides matching TRBD1. V gave up 8 bases and J gave up 2 bases; unmatched junction bases: 5. Germline V gene sequence: CDR1 ENHRY, CDR2 SYGVKD. This CDR3 contains 14 residues. Here the CDR3 DNA reads TGTGCCATCGGGACAGTCAGTAACACCGGGGAGCTGTTTTTT. It yields the protein CAIGTVSNTGELFF.

V gene TRBV2 combines with J gene TRBJ2-1; perhaps TRBD2 as D (5 bases). CDR1 is SNHLY, CDR2 FYNNEI, per germline. The CDR3 runs to 15 residues. The V end was cut by 3 bases, the J end by 12 bases, with 21 bases between. The CDR3 sequence: CASSEAGKAHRGQFF. CDR3 nucleotide sequence: TGTGCCAGCAGTGAGGCGGGTAAGGCGCACCGTGGGCAGTTCTTC.

The rearrangement joins TRBV9 to TRBJ2-2; possible D gene TRBD2, 6 bases. Germline V lookup: CDR1 SGDLS, CDR2 YYNGEE. This CDR3 has 14 residues. The V gene lost 3 bases and the J gene lost 3 bases, with 9 bases spanning the gap. The CDR3 bases are TGTGCCAGCAGCGGGGGAGGATACACCGGGGAGCTGTTTTTT. This encodes CASSGGGYTGELFF.

The chain combines TRBV7-3 with TRBJ1-6; 9 bases fit TRBD1. V was pared by 2 bases and J by 10 bases, with 6 bases of the junction left unmatched. The V gene's germline CDR1 is SGHTA and CDR2 FQGTGA. The CDR3 runs to 15 residues. CDR3 bases: TGTGCCAGCAGCTTACCCGGGACAGGGCTCTCACCCCTCCACTTT. The encoded protein is CASSLPGTGLSPLHF.

The rearrangement joins TRBV18 to TRBJ2-7, with D possibly matching TRBD2 (5 bases). The CDR3 is 15 residues long. Germline-derived CDR1 and CDR2 are KGHSH and LQKENI. V gave up 4 bases and J gave up 0 bases, with 13 bases separating them. DNA of the CDR3: TGTGCCAGCTCACGTCACGAGGGTGGCTCCTACGAGCAGTACTTC. Translating gives CASSRHEGGSYEQYF.

V gene TRBV4-2 combines with J gene TRBJ1-2, with D possibly matching TRBD1 (5 bases). V was clipped by 4 bases and J by 5 bases, with 17 bases between them. Germline CDR1 LGHNA, CDR2 YNFKEQ. CDR3 size: 15 residues. DNA for the CDR3: TGTGCCAGCAGCCGCCCGGGGACTGACCTTTATGGCTACACCTTC. Protein sequence: CASSRPGTDLYGYTF.

The chain recombines TRBV3-1 (or the pseudogene TRBV3-2) with TRBJ2-3, with D possibly being TRBD2 (5 bases). V was pared by 4 bases and J by 5 bases, with 13 bases between. The V gene's germline CDR1 is LGHDT and CDR2 YNNKEL (reference sequence). This CDR3 is 14 amino acids long. The CDR3 bases are TGTGCCAGCAGCCCTTGGAACAGCGGAGATACGCAGTATTTT. Its protein is CASSPWNSGDTQYF.

The V gene is TRBV2, the J gene TRBJ1-6, with 8 nucleotides matching TRBD1. CDR1 is SNHLY, CDR2 FYNNEI, per germline. This CDR3 has 15 amino acids. After removal of 5 bases from V and 7 bases from J, the junction contained 7 bases not matched to a gene. This chain's CDR3 is CASSRTGGRNSPLHF. CDR3 coding DNA: TGTGCCAGCAGTAGAACAGGGGGGAGGAATTCACCCCTCCACTTT.

This clone was picked up a small number of times. This chain uses TRBV29-1 with TRBJ2-2, with a possible D match to TRBD2 (6 bases). This CDR3 is 14 amino acids long. Germline V gene sequence: CDR1 SQVTM, CDR2 ANQGSEA. The V end lost 3 bases, the J end lost 0 bases, and 8 bases lay between the germline ends. The CDR3 loop reads CSVEGGSNTGELFF. In DNA form, the CDR3 reads TGCAGCGTTGAGGGGGGATCGAACACCGGGGAGCTGTTTTTT.

The gene calls are TRBV30 and TRBJ2-7; 7 nucleotides agree with TRBD1. CDR1 is GTSNPN and CDR2 is SVGIG in the germline V gene (reference sequence). This CDR3 is built from 12 residues. V lost 3 bases to trimming and J lost 8 bases; unmatched junction nucleotides: 7. The CDR3 sequence is CAWSTTGFKQYF. The CDR3, as DNA: TGTGCCTGGAGCACGACAGGGTTTAAGCAGTACTTC.

The chain carries TRBV4-1 and TRBJ1-5, with 8 nucleotides matching TRBD1. The germline V gene encodes CDR1 MGHRA and CDR2 YSYEKL. The J segment lost 6 bases and the V segment lost 3 bases, leaving 4 bases of the junction unmatched. CDR3 length equals 14 residues. The CDR3 DNA reads as TGCGCCAGCAGCCACAGGGGGCTGGGTCAGCCCCAGCATTTT. As protein: CASSHRGLGQPQHF.

This chain links TRBV6-4 with TRBJ1-1; D remains unclear. Germline V gene lookup returns CDR1 MRHNA and CDR2 SNTAGT. Deletions cut 3 bases from V and 5 bases from J, with 22 bases between. CDR3 length equals 17 residues. The DNA for the CDR3 is TGTGCCAGCAGTGATAGGCGCGTCTTGACTGGGAGGACTGAAGCTTTCTTT. Its protein product is CASSDRRVLTGRTEAFF.

This clone was seen only once. V gene TRBV3-1 (or the pseudogene TRBV3-2) combines with J gene TRBJ2-6; D may be TRBD2 (5 bases). Trimming took 1 base from V and 3 from J, leaving 16 bases between them. The CDR3 has 18 amino acids. Germline lookup yields CDR1 LGHDT and CDR2 YNNKEL (reference sequence). Here the CDR3 DNA reads TGTGCCAGCAGCCAAGTTGACCTCTACGCGGGTGGGGCCAACGTCCTGACTTTC. Amino acid sequence: CASSQVDLYAGGANVLTF.

This sequence joins TRBV5-1 and TRBJ1-2; D gene ambiguous. The V end lost 1 base, the J end lost 4 bases, and 11 bases lay between the germline ends. CDR1 SGHRS and CDR2 YFSETQ come from the germline V gene. The CDR3 has 14 amino acids. The CDR3 loop is CASSLYGVSYGYTF. The CDR3 DNA sequence: TGCGCCAGCAGCTTGTACGGGGTTAGCTATGGCTACACCTTC.